These 25 T cell receptor beta chains share one sample of origin, sequenced in a study of identical twins. One entry per CDR3 protein, called by TCRdb with MiXCR from the 5' RACE reads. The data hold roughly 570,000 distinct CDR3 sequences, with approximately 10% observed a single time. The same sample was also used in a study of yellow fever vaccine responses in identical twins.

The sample taken for sequencing was PBMCs. All receptors derive from a woman between 18 and 29 years old in good health.

J is TRBJ2-5 and V is TRBV7-9; D is possibly TRBD2 (6 bases). CDR3 size: 15 residues. Germline CDR1 reads SEHNR; CDR2 reads FQNEAQ (reference sequence). Deletions cut 1 base from V and 3 bases from J, with 12 bases between. This chain's CDR3 is CASSLVFGSKETQYF. Here the CDR3 DNA reads TGTGCCAGCAGCTTAGTCTTCGGGAGTAAAGAGACCCAGTACTTC. The variable domain in full, completed from reference TRBV7-9 and TRBJ2-5, reads DTGVSQNPRHKITKRGQNVTFRCDPISEHNRLYWYRQTLGQGPEFLTYFQNEAQLEKSRLLSDRFSAERPKGSFSTLEIQRTEQGDSAMYLCASSLVFGSKETQYFGPGTRLLVL.

V usage is TRBV29-1 and J usage is TRBJ2-1, with 10 bases that match TRBD2. Germline values: CDR1 SQVTM, CDR2 ANQGSEA. The CDR3 is 14 amino acids. Trimming removed 6 bases from V and 9 bases from J; junction bases left unmatched: 11. The CDR3 sequence is CSVLTAGGGGEQFF. The CDR3 coding sequence is TGCAGCGTACTAACAGCGGGAGGGGGGGGTGAGCAGTTCTTC.

This clonotype was seen many times. The genes are TRBV20-1 and TRBJ2-5; D gene ambiguous. Germline values: CDR1 DFQATT, CDR2 SNEGSKA (reference sequence). This CDR3 has 12 residues. V was pared by 2 bases and J by 4 bases, with 8 bases between. The CDR3 sequence is CSARPLAETQYF. The CDR3 coding sequence is TGCAGTGCTAGACCCTTAGCAGAGACCCAGTACTTC.

This clonotype was detected only a few times. This chain joins TRBV20-1 and TRBJ2-4; the D is unclear. The CDR3 contains 16 residues. V dropped 4 bases and J dropped 1 base, with 17 bases sitting between them. Germline-derived CDR1 and CDR2 are DFQATT and SNEGSKA (reference sequence). This chain's CDR3 is CSAKNDALGAKNIQYF. In DNA, the CDR3 is TGCAGTGCTAAGAATGACGCCCTAGGTGCCAAAAACATTCAGTACTTC.

In this sample, this clonotype turned up many times. The CDR3 region has the DNA TGTGCCATCAGTGAGGGACAGGGGTACAATGAGCAGTTCTTC. Residues: CAISEGQGYNEQFF. V gene TRBV10-3 combines with J gene TRBJ2-1, with 9 bases matching TRBD1. The CDR3 is 14 residues long. CDR1 and CDR2 (germline): ENHRY, SYGVKD. V lost 2 bases, J lost 4 bases, and 0 bases stayed unmatched.

The chain recombines TRBV29-1 with TRBJ2-1; TRBD2 matches 9 bases. CDR3 length: 14 amino acids. Looked up from germline, CDR1 is SQVTM and CDR2 is ANQGSEA. Trimming took 8 bases from V and 0 from J; bases not matched to a gene: 5. The CDR3 is CSSFSGSSYNEQFF. For the CDR3, the DNA is TGCAGCTCCTTTAGCGGGAGCTCCTACAATGAGCAGTTCTTC.

In this sample, this clonotype turned up a few times. The chain couples TRBV2 to TRBJ1-5; D remains unclear. Trimming left V 6 bases short and J 0 bases short, with 9 bases between. This CDR3 contains 14 residues. The germline V gene encodes CDR1 SNHLY and CDR2 FYNNEI. CDR3 in amino acids: CASRELFSNQPQHF. CDR3 coding DNA: TGTGCCAGCAGGGAACTCTTTAGCAATCAGCCCCAGCATTTT.

This clonotype appeared a few times. J is TRBJ2-3 and V is TRBV7-8; D is perhaps TRBD1 (6 bases). Germline values: CDR1 SGHVS, CDR2 FQNEAQ. The CDR3 covers 16 residues. Trimming pared 1 base from V and 3 bases from J, leaving 14 bases between. Here the CDR3 reads CASSLEGRGRTDTQYF. The DNA for the CDR3 is TGTGCCAGCAGCTTAGAGGGCAGGGGCCGGACAGATACGCAGTATTTT.

This clonotype was observed a few times. This chain joins TRBV7-2 and TRBJ2-7; no reliable D call. The CDR3 extends over 14 amino acids. Germline values: CDR1 SGHTA, CDR2 FQGNSA. V gave up 2 bases and J gave up 6 bases, with 14 bases separating them. Written as DNA, the CDR3 is TGTGCCAGCAGCTTAATTCTGGGGATCGGCGAGCAGTACTTC. The encoded protein is CASSLILGIGEQYF. Complete variable domain (other parts from reference TRBV7-2 and TRBJ2-7): GAGVSQSPSNKVTEKGKDVELRCDPISGHTALYWYRQSLGQGLEFLIYFQGNSAPDKSGLPSDRFSAERTGGSVSTLTIQRTQQEDSAVYLCASSLILGIGEQYFGPGTRLTVT.

This clonotype was picked up many times. This chain uses TRBV7-9 with TRBJ2-1; 8 bases align to TRBD2. V was clipped by 5 bases and J by 9 bases; unmatched bases: 12. Germline V gene sequence: CDR1 SEHNR, CDR2 FQNEAQ (reference sequence). CDR3 size: 15 residues. CDR3 loop: CASSDRGLGPSEQFF. The CDR3 DNA sequence: TGTGCCAGCAGCGACCGGGGACTAGGTCCCAGTGAGCAGTTCTTC.

The chain combines TRBV14 with TRBJ2-1; 14 bases agree with TRBD2. Germline trimming cut 1 base from V and 5 bases from J; bases unmatched to any gene: 4. This CDR3 comprises 17 residues. Germline values: CDR1 SGHDN, CDR2 FVKESK. The CDR3 loop reads CASSQGGTSGSHNEQFF. The CDR3 bases are TGTGCCAGCAGCCAAGGAGGGACTAGCGGGAGCCACAATGAGCAGTTCTTC.

The rearrangement links TRBV28 to TRBJ2-7; a weak D match, TRBD1 (6 bases). V was clipped by 7 bases and J by 2 bases, with 21 bases between them. CDR3 length equals 16 residues. Germline V lookup: CDR1 MDHEN, CDR2 SYDVKM. CDR3 coding DNA: TGTGCCAGCACCAATTTGGACAGAGTTCTGACCTACGAGCAGTACTTC. Its translation is CASTNLDRVLTYEQYF.

This clonotype was recorded many times. This sequence joins TRBV7-2 and TRBJ2-2; TRBD2 matches at 8 bases. Germline V gene lookup returns CDR1 SGHTA and CDR2 FQGNSA. The V gene end was trimmed by 2 bases and the J gene end by 4 bases; junction bases not matched to a gene: 6. The CDR3 loop spans 16 amino acids. The CDR3: CASSLLSGGRTGELFF. The CDR3 bases are TGTGCCAGCAGCTTATTATCGGGGGGGCGCACCGGGGAGCTGTTTTTT.

V usage is TRBV7-9 and J usage is TRBJ2-7; 9 bases match TRBD2. V dropped 5 bases and J dropped 3; count of bases not matched to a gene: 11. Germline V gene lookup returns CDR1 SEHNR and CDR2 FQNEAQ (reference sequence). The CDR3 extends over 16 amino acids. The DNA of the CDR3 is TGTGCCAGCAGCCACTACAAGACTAGCGGTGGCTACGAGCAGTACTTC. Amino acids: CASSHYKTSGGYEQYF.

The sample holds many counts of this clonotype. The V and J genes are TRBV4-2 and TRBJ2-7; 7 bases line up with TRBD1. Germline CDR1 is LGHNA and CDR2 is YNFKEQ. The trim removed 3 bases at V and 3 bases at J, leaving 5 bases unmatched. The CDR3 is 14 residues long. CDR3 DNA: TGTGCCAGCAGCCAGGGGACAGCACACTACGAGCAGTACTTC. Protein sequence: CASSQGTAHYEQYF.

The V call is TRBV5-1, the J call TRBJ2-5; possible D gene TRBD2, 6 bases. The CDR3 consists of 15 residues. The germline gives CDR1 SGHRS, CDR2 YFSETQ. The ends were cut back, 4 bases at V and 2 bases at J, with 15 bases in the middle. For the CDR3, the DNA is TGCGCCAGCAGCAAAGGGCGGGACCCGCAAGAGACCCAGTACTTC. This encodes CASSKGRDPQETQYF.

The sample holds many counts of this clonotype. The chain employs TRBV12-3 or TRBV12-4 and TRBJ2-3, with TRBD1 identical over 9 bases. The CDR3 runs to 17 residues. V lost 6 bases, J lost 3 bases, and 13 bases stayed unmatched. The CDR3, as DNA: TGTGCCAGCAGGACCGGGACAGGGACTATGGGGACAGATACGCAGTATTTT. Encoded protein: CASRTGTGTMGTDTQYF.

This chain links TRBV5-1 with TRBJ2-7, with D possibly matching TRBD2 (5 bases). In germline, CDR1 is SGHRS, CDR2 YFSETQ. Trimming pared 4 bases from V and 2 bases from J, leaving 13 bases between. The CDR3 is 14 amino acids. Here the CDR3 reads CASSKGDVTYEQYF. CDR3 sequence (DNA): TGCGCCAGCAGCAAGGGAGACGTCACCTACGAGCAGTACTTC.

This clonotype was observed many times. V gene TRBV28 combines with J gene TRBJ2-1, with D perhaps being TRBD1 or TRBD2 (5 bases each). CDR3 length: 15 residues. V was pared by 3 bases and J by 0 bases, with 9 bases between. Germline loops: CDR1 MDHEN, CDR2 SYDVKM. In nucleotides, the CDR3 is TGTGCCAGCAGTTTTGAGGGGAGCTCCTACAATGAGCAGTTCTTC. Its protein product is CASSFEGSSYNEQFF.

This clonotype was picked up a small number of times. This chain uses TRBV10-3 with TRBJ2-7; D is tentatively TRBD1 or TRBD2 (5 bases each). V was clipped by 6 bases and J by 4 bases, with 16 bases between them. The CDR3 length is 14 residues. Germline CDR1 reads ENHRY; CDR2 reads SYGVKD. CDR3 DNA sequence: TGTGCCATCAGGGGGGACCGCCAAGGATACGAGCAGTACTTC. It yields the protein CAIRGDRQGYEQYF.

The chain has TRBV3-1 and TRBJ2-7; D is unclear. This CDR3 region has 16 residues. Germline V gene sequence: CDR1 LGHDT, CDR2 YNNKEL (reference sequence). V was shortened by 1 base and J by 0 bases, with 13 bases between the two germline ends. The CDR3 loop reads CASSQVPTLSSYEQYF. The CDR3 nucleotides are TGTGCCAGCAGCCAAGTTCCTACCCTTAGCTCCTACGAGCAGTACTTC.

This clonotype has a handful of counts. The chain is built from TRBV2 and TRBJ2-7, with D maybe TRBD2 (5 bases). The CDR3 is 17 residues long. CDR1 and CDR2 (germline): SNHLY, FYNNEI. V was trimmed by 3 bases and J by 0 bases, leaving 18 bases between them. The CDR3 coding sequence is TGTGCCAGCAGTGAGTCGGAAAGCGGAACGGTCTCCTACGAGCAGTACTTC. Translated: CASSESESGTVSYEQYF.

This clonotype has ten or more counts. The chain recombines TRBV7-2 with TRBJ2-2, with D possibly TRBD1 on 6 matching bases. In germline, CDR1 is SGHTA, CDR2 FQGNSA. V lost 11 bases, J lost 0 bases, and 13 bases lay in between. The CDR3 covers 14 residues. The CDR3 bases are TGTGCCTCGGTAGGACAGACGAACACCGGGGAGCTGTTTTTT. This codes for CASVGQTNTGELFF.

There are a few counts of this clonotype. The rearrangement uses TRBV20-1 and TRBJ2-7; 7 nucleotides align to TRBD1. The junction had 13 bases not matched to a gene; V was cut back by 5 bases and J by 3 bases. The CDR3 length is 15 residues. Germline CDR1 and CDR2: DFQATT and SNEGSKA (reference sequence). The DNA of the CDR3 is TGCAGTGCTGATAACCGACAGGGCGTAATCTACGAGCAGTACTTC. It is translated as CSADNRQGVIYEQYF.

The rearrangement links TRBV4-2 to TRBJ2-3, with 8 nucleotides matching TRBD1. V lost 5 bases, J lost 3 bases, and 10 bases stayed unmatched. This CDR3 is built from 16 residues. Per germline, CDR1 LGHNA and CDR2 YNFKEQ. The CDR3 region is CASSISGQEKTDTQYF. CDR3 in DNA: TGTGCCAGCAGCATTTCGGGACAGGAGAAAACAGATACGCAGTATTTT.